The T cell receptor beta chain described here comes from a study of OX40 agonist ivuxolimab in advanced cancers. Germline assignment: CDR1 LNHDA and CDR2 SQIVND (reference sequence). This CDR3 has 15 residues. V dropped 3 bases and J dropped 3 bases, with 15 bases sitting between them. TCRdb's table, derived via immunoSEQ multiplex PCR, lists solely in-frame clones and lacks some. The table has tens of thousands of clones, approximately 85% seen once. The gene calls are TRBV19 and TRBJ2-7, with D possibly TRBD2 on 6 matching bases. The TCR comes from an adult with an advanced solid tumor such as melanoma, head and neck, liver or kidney cancer. The sample here was CD4+ or CD8+ T cells sorted from blood, taken in a trial of the OX40 agonist ivuxolimab. Here the CDR3 DNA reads TGTGCCAGTAGTATGTGGCTGGAGGGATACTACGAGCAGTACTTC. This encodes CASSMWLEGYYEQYF.